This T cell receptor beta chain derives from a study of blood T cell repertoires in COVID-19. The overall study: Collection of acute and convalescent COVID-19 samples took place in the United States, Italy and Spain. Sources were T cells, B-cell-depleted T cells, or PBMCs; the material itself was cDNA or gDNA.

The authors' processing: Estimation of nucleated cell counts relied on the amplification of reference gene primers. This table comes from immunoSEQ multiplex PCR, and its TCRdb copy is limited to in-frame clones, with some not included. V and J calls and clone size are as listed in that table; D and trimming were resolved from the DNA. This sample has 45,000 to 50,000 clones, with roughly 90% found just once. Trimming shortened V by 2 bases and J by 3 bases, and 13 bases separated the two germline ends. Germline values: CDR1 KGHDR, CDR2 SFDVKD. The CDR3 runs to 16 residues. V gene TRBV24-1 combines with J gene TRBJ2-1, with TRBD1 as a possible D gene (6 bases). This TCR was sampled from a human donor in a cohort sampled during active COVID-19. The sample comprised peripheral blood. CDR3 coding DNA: TGTGCCACCAGTGATTCCCGGGCCAGGGGCTACAATGAGCAGTTCTTC. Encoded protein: CATSDSRARGYNEQFF.